The entry that follows covers one T cell receptor (beta chain) sequence. Its specificity is not known. This CDR3 has 14 amino acids. Deletions cut 6 bases from V and 5 bases from J, with 16 bases between. From germline, CDR1 is MDHEN and CDR2 SYDVKM. The data stem from a study of CD4 T cells in relation to SARS-CoV-2 and coronaviruses. TCRdb's table, derived via immunoSEQ multiplex PCR, lists solely in-frame clones and lacks some. The repertoire consists of some 45,000 clones, with about 80% occurring once and the leading ten covering 1.4%. For around 11 days, roughly 100,000 sorted CD4+ cells grew with T cell-depleted PBMCs and CEF.

The sequenced sample was naive CD4+ T cells from PBMCs, cultured in vitro. Subset reported: naive CD4+ T cells isolated by negative enrichment. This sequence originates from an adult with COVID-19. This chain joins TRBV28 and TRBJ2-5, with D possibly TRBD2 on 7 matching bases. The CDR3: CASSGGGVWETQYF. The CDR3 DNA follows: TGTGCCAGCAGCGGAGGGGGGGTCTGGGAGACCCAGTACTTC.